Listed here are 24 T cell receptor beta chains from one sample, sequenced in a study of blood T cells in healthy people across ages (dated by TCRdb to between 2014 and 2017). Library generation was performed with 5' RACE. TCRdb records Illumina HiSeq 2500 as the sequencer. A second PCR of roughly 7 to 11 cycles was performed with a sample-barcoded 5' primer and a J-beta primer mix. In TCRdb, the public reads were trimmed at Q25 with fastp and aligned with MiXCR, with productive beta chains retained. CDR3 protein sequences are deduplicated, and each keeps its most common genes and DNA. Within this sample are roughly 2 million distinct CDR3 sequences, with around half of them counted one time only. The leading ten clones occupy around 2.1% of the sample. The specimen was blood. These receptors all come from a woman aged 35 to 49 in good health.

The chain uses TRBV10-3 and TRBJ1-2; TRBD1 matches 10 bases. CDR1 is ENHRY, CDR2 SYGVKD, per germline. After removal of 0 bases from V and 3 bases from J, the junction contained 7 bases not matched to a gene. The CDR3 has 17 amino acids. The CDR3 protein is CAISESRGQGLDYGYTF. The CDR3 DNA is TGTGCCATCAGTGAGTCCCGGGGACAGGGGTTGGACTATGGCTACACCTTC.

The gene calls are TRBV28 and TRBJ2-7, with no clear D. The V end was cut by 4 bases, the J end by 4 bases, with 20 bases between. This CDR3 comprises 16 residues. Per the germline V gene, CDR1 is MDHEN and CDR2 is SYDVKM. CDR3 sequence (DNA): TGTGCCAGCAGTTCCCCCCACATCTCGGACCAGTACGAGCAGTACTTC. Its protein is CASSSPHISDQYEQYF.

This clonotype was seen more than once but under ten times. The genes are TRBV20-1 and TRBJ1-4; maybe TRBD1 (6 bases). The CDR3 loop spans 12 amino acids. Germline CDR1 reads DFQATT; CDR2 reads SNEGSKA (reference sequence). The CDR3 DNA is TGCAGCGCGACAACAGGGTCTGAAAAACTGTTTTTT. Its translation is CSATTGSEKLFF.

A single count supports this clonotype. This rearrangement joins TRBV28 to TRBJ2-4, with 12 bases identical to TRBD2. The J call is in doubt because the DNA end fits TRBJ2-5 better. Germline V gene data show CDR1 as MDHEN and CDR2 as SYDVKM. The CDR3 is 15 amino acids. The CDR3 reads CASIPSGGERETQYF. CDR3 bases: TGTGCCAGCATCCCTAGCGGGGGGGAGCGGGAGACCCAGTACTTC.

The gene calls are TRBV4-3 and TRBJ1-2; D is ambiguous. The CDR3 length is 14 residues. CDR1 LGHNA and CDR2 YSLEER come from the germline V gene. The V and J ends lost 0 bases and 2 bases respectively, with 7 bases between them. CDR3 sequence: CASSQDDKNYGYTF. The CDR3 region has the DNA TGCGCCAGCAGCCAAGATGACAAGAACTATGGCTACACCTTC.

This rearrangement joins TRBV6-1 to TRBJ2-7, with 7 nucleotides matching TRBD1. The CDR3 has 16 residues. Trimming removed 1 base from V and 0 bases from J; junction bases left unmatched: 6. Germline CDR1 and CDR2: MNHNS and SASEGT. The CDR3 sequence: CASSEGQGRSSYEQYF. CDR3 nucleotide sequence: TGTGCCAGCAGTGAAGGACAGGGAAGGAGCTCCTACGAGCAGTACTTC.

This sequence joins TRBV12-3 or TRBV12-4 and TRBJ2-1; the D call may be TRBD1 or TRBD2 (5 bases each). The CDR3 sequence is 15 residues long. With 6 bases removed from V and 6 bases from J, the gap between germline ends came to 18 bases. The CDR3 sequence is CASSPRRGVSNEQFF. CDR3 in DNA: TGTGCCAGCAGCCCCCGTAGGGGAGTATCCAATGAGCAGTTCTTC.

The gene calls are TRBV10-1 and TRBJ2-3; 11 positions agree with TRBD2. The CDR3 loop spans 18 amino acids. Germline CDR1 reads WNHNN; CDR2 reads SYGVQD (reference sequence). With 0 bases clipped from V and 3 bases from J, the junction kept 8 bases outside the gene matches. CDR3 region: CASSESAWTSGRTDTQYF. The DNA for the CDR3 is TGCGCCAGCAGTGAGTCGGCCTGGACTAGCGGGCGTACAGATACGCAGTATTTT.

V usage is TRBV28 and J usage is TRBJ2-7, with 9 positions matching TRBD1. The CDR3 sequence is 17 residues long. Per the germline V gene, CDR1 is MDHEN and CDR2 is SYDVKM. V was clipped by 3 bases and J by 1 base; unmatched bases: 10. The CDR3 DNA follows: TGTGCCAGCAGTTTCCCTTGGGGGACAGGGCCTTCCTACGAGCAGTACTTC. Its protein is CASSFPWGTGPSYEQYF.

The rearrangement joins TRBV7-2 to TRBJ2-7; possible D gene TRBD1, 6 bases. CDR3 length equals 19 residues. V shed 2 bases and J shed 0 bases, with 23 bases lying between them. Germline CDR1 and CDR2: SGHTA and FQGNSA. The CDR3 DNA reads TGTGCCAGCAGCTTAATTGCCAGGGGCGCTGCGTTCAGCTCCTACGAGCAGTACTTC. Translating gives CASSLIARGAAFSSYEQYF.

Only a few counts were recorded for this clonotype. J is TRBJ2-4 and V is TRBV15; D is possibly TRBD1 (6 bases). Matching the DNA end better, TRBJ2-7 makes the J call doubtful. This CDR3 spans 16 amino acids. The germline gives CDR1 LNHNV, CDR2 YYDKDF (reference sequence). CDR3 nucleotides: TGTGCCACCAGCAGCCTCATTGGGCAGGGGCAGTACGAGCAGTACTTC. Encoded protein: CATSSLIGQGQYEQYF.

The CDR3 DNA reads as TGCGCCAGCAGCTACAATCCAGAAGAGACCCAGTACTTC. Encoded protein: CASSYNPEETQYF. The J gene is TRBJ2-5, the V gene TRBV5-1, with no clear D. Germline loops: CDR1 SGHRS, CDR2 YFSETQ. Trimming removed 3 bases from V and 3 bases from J, with 9 bases in between. This CDR3 comprises 13 residues.

The genes are TRBV28 and TRBJ2-5; 8 nucleotides match TRBD2. The germline CDR1 and CDR2 sequences are MDHEN and SYDVKM. There are 16 residues in the CDR3. With 1 base clipped from V and 4 bases from J, the junction kept 8 bases outside the gene matches. This CDR3 is CASSLYPGGARETQYF. The CDR3 nucleotides read TGTGCCAGCAGTTTATACCCGGGGGGGGCTAGAGAGACCCAGTACTTC.

The V call is TRBV7-9, the J call TRBJ2-7, with D possibly being TRBD2 (6 bases). Trimming stripped 3 bases from V and 10 bases from J, with 13 bases between. The CDR3 has 12 amino acids. CDR1 and CDR2 from the germline V gene are SEHNR and FQNEAQ (reference sequence). DNA of the CDR3: TGTGCCAGCAGCTTCTCGGGACTTCCCCAGTACTTC. This codes for CASSFSGLPQYF. Drawing the rest from reference TRBV7-9 and TRBJ2-7, the complete variable domain is DTGVSQNPRHKITKRGQNVTFRCDPISEHNRLYWYRQTLGQGPEFLTYFQNEAQLEKSRLLSDRFSAERPKGSFSTLEIQRTEQGDSAMYLCASSFSGLPQYFGPGTRLTVT.

With regard to this clonotype: At one end the junction does not follow the germline gene, possibly because of a read error. The V call is TRBV28, the J call TRBJ2-5, with TRBD2 matching 10 bases. Germline CDR1 reads MDHEN; CDR2 reads SYDVKM. The CDR3 loop spans 12 amino acids. In DNA form, the CDR3 reads TGTGCCAGCAGCCTACTAGCGGGGACCCTGTACTTC. This codes for CASSLLAGTLYF.

Turning to this clonotype: An end of the junction differs from the germline gene, which may be a read error. This chain uses TRBV7-7 with TRBJ2-1; 9 nucleotides agree with TRBD1. Germline V gives CDR1 SSHAT, CDR2 FNYEAQ (reference sequence). The CDR3 contains 16 residues. CDR3 in amino acids: CASSPRTGVYQETQFF. DNA of the CDR3: TGTGCTAGCAGCCCCAGGACAGGGGTTTACCAAGAGACCCAGTTCTTC.

This chain links TRBV20-1 with TRBJ2-3, with D perhaps TRBD1 or TRBD2 (5 bases each). The ends were cut back, 3 bases at V and 4 bases at J, with 14 bases in the middle. CDR3 length: 14 amino acids. Per the germline V gene, CDR1 is DFQATT and CDR2 is SNEGSKA (reference sequence). The CDR3 reads CSASRGAQADTQYF. CDR3 DNA: TGCAGTGCTAGTCGGGGAGCACAGGCAGATACGCAGTATTTT.

CDR3: CASSRSRSSNEKLFF. The CDR3 coding sequence is TGCGCCAGCTCCCGATCGCGGTCCTCTAATGAAAAACTGTTTTTT. This chain joins TRBV5-1 and TRBJ1-4; no definite D call. The CDR3 loop spans 15 amino acids. CDR1 and CDR2 (germline): SGHRS, YFSETQ. Deletions cut 7 bases from V and 3 bases from J, with 16 bases between.

This clonotype was seen a few times. J is TRBJ1-6 and V is TRBV4-1; the D is unclear. The germline gives CDR1 MGHRA, CDR2 YSYEKL. There are 15 residues in the CDR3. Trimming removed 0 bases from V and 6 bases from J, with 9 bases in between. Here the CDR3 reads CASSQDLLFNSPLHF. For the CDR3, the DNA is TGCGCCAGCAGCCAAGATCTCCTATTTAATTCACCCCTCCACTTT.

This clonotype was observed a few times. The chain couples TRBV24-1 to TRBJ2-1, with 7 positions matching TRBD1. The length of the CDR3 is 15 residues. Germline CDR1 and CDR2: KGHDR and SFDVKD. After removal of 10 bases from V and 3 bases from J, the junction contained 11 bases not matched to a gene. The CDR3 reads CATSNRGSVYNEQFF. In DNA form, the CDR3 reads TGTGCCACAAGTAACAGGGGTTCGGTCTACAATGAGCAGTTCTTC.

This chain uses TRBV29-1 with TRBJ2-7; 12 positions match TRBD1. Germline V lookup: CDR1 SQVTM, CDR2 ANQGSEA. This CDR3 comprises 13 residues. The trim removed 5 bases at V and 6 bases at J, leaving 5 bases unmatched. In nucleotides, the CDR3 is TGCAGCGTTCCGGGACAGGGGGCAACCGAGCAGTACTTC. The encoded protein is CSVPGQGATEQYF.

This clonotype was picked up one time. J is TRBJ1-5 and V is TRBV6-5; the match to TRBD1 covers 8 bases. CDR1 is MNHEY and CDR2 is SVGAGI in the germline V gene. With 5 bases clipped from V and 7 bases from J, the junction kept 10 bases outside the gene matches. This CDR3 region has 15 residues. The DNA of the CDR3 is TGTGCCAGCAGTGCCGGACAGGGCTGGAAACAGCCCCAGCATTTT. The encoded protein is CASSAGQGWKQPQHF.

The chain is built from TRBV28 and TRBJ2-7, with no clear D. Per the germline V gene, CDR1 is MDHEN and CDR2 is SYDVKM. This CDR3 has 13 amino acids. Trimming removed 2 bases at V and 2 bases at J, with 7 bases between. The CDR3 here is CASSLTFPYEQYF. The CDR3 region has the DNA TGTGCCAGCAGTTTAACGTTCCCCTACGAGCAGTACTTC. Using reference TRBV28 and TRBJ2-7 for the parts outside the CDR3, the full variable domain is DVKVTQSSRYLVKRTGEKVFLECVQDMDHENMFWYRQDPGLGLRLIYFSYDVKMKEKGDIPEGYSVSREKKERFSLILESASTNQTSMYLCASSLTFPYEQYFGPGTRLTVT.

The table lists this clonotype with a count of one. V usage is TRBV13 and J usage is TRBJ2-7; the match to TRBD2 covers 12 bases. The CDR3 covers 14 residues. The junction had 3 bases not matched to a gene; V was cut back by 5 bases and J by 4 bases. CDR1 and CDR2 from the germline V gene are PRHDT and FYEKMQ (reference sequence). The DNA of the CDR3 is TGTGCCAGCAGCCGGACTAGCGGGGAATACGAGCAGTACTTC. Its protein is CASSRTSGEYEQYF.